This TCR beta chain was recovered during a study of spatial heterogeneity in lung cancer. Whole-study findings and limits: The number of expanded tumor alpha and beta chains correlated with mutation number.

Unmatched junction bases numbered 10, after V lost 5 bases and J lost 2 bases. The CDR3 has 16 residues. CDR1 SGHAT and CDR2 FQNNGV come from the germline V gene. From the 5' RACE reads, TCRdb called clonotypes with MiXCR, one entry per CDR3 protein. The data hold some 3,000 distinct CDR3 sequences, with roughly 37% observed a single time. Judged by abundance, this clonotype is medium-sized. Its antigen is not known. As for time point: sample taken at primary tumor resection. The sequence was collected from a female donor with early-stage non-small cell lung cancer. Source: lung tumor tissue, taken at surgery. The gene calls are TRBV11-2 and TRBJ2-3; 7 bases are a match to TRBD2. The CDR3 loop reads CASSPTRTRNTDTQYF. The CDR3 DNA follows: TGTGCCAGCAGCCCTACCCGGACTAGAAACACAGATACGCAGTATTTT. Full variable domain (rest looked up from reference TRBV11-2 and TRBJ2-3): EAGVAQSPRYKIIEKRQSVAFWCNPISGHATLYWYQQILGQGPKLLIQFQNNGVVDDSQLPKDRFSAERLKGVDSTLKIQPAKLEDSAVYLCASSPTRTRNTDTQYFGPGTRLTVL.